This T cell receptor (beta chain) was sequenced for a study of T-cell reconstitution after alpha-beta-depleted transplantation in children. This CDR3 spans 13 amino acids. V lost 7 bases to trimming and J lost 2 bases, with 10 bases between them. Per germline, CDR1 SGHTA and CDR2 FQGNSA. Preparing the TCRbeta library involved the use of unique molecular identifiers. TCRdb recomputed calls from the PCR reads with MiXCR, one row per CDR3 protein. This repertoire shows fewer than 700,000 distinct CDR3 sequences, about an eighth found once; its top ten account for over 2%. Notes on the study in general: Certain patients had high TCRbeta diversity at day 60, and it came from recipient T cells and thymic progenitors that survived. The origin of alpha-beta T cells about two months after transplant was reportedly several hundred expanded graft clones. T-cell counts and diversity at one year following transplant were attributed mainly to newly produced T cells.

With regard to this clonotype: Antigen specificity is unknown.

This chain connects TRBV7-2 to TRBJ2-3, with D perhaps matching TRBD2 (6 bases). The receptor comes from a male patient between 10 and 17 years old who had a stem cell transplant for acute myeloid leukemia, so the T cells may come from the graft donor. The starting material was PBMCs, mostly from graft donor cells, obtained 360 days after TCRalphabeta/CD19-depleted stem cell transplant. CDR3 sequence reads: CASNSGYTDTQYF. The CDR3 DNA reads TGTGCCAGCAATAGCGGCTACACAGATACGCAGTATTTT.